The T cell receptor beta chain under discussion was sequenced for a study of regulatory T cells in long-lasting Graves disease. Regarding the study as a whole: Researchers reported studying only peripheral blood, not thyroid tissue.

Worth noting for this clonotype: Its antigen is as yet unknown.

The CDR3 totals 14 residues. Per germline, CDR1 MNHEY and CDR2 SMNVEV (reference sequence). The V and J ends lost 8 bases and 6 bases, in that order; junction bases with no gene match: 9. Time point defined: persistent/refractory GD, antithyroid drugs over 5 years with positive TRAb. RNA extracted from PBMCs served as the sequencing template. Building the TCR beta libraries relied on iRepertoire HTBI primers, and CDR3 regions underwent Arm-PCR. One entry per CDR3 protein results from TCRdb running MiXCR on the multiplex PCR reads. The data show about 340,000 distinct CDR3 sequences, with around 20% seen just once and less than 30% held by the top ten.

The genes are TRBV27 and TRBJ2-7; TRBD2 matches 11 bases. This TCR derives from a female donor with Graves disease. The sequences come from peripheral blood mononuclear cells (PBMCs), collected when the disease was refractory, from a patient treated with antithyroid drugs. The CDR3 here is CASGPGLAAVEQYF. CDR3 DNA sequence: TGTGCCAGCGGGCCGGGACTAGCGGCGGTCGAGCAGTACTTC.